This T cell receptor beta chain was documented in a study of multiple sclerosis patients with progressive multifocal leukoencephalopathy. The study's findings and limits: No common TRBV or TRBJ usage or pairing appeared at PML. Before and during natalizumab, the clones expanded at PML already existed.

For this clone: Its specificity is not known.

The time point here: approximately 12 months of natalizumab therapy. Prior interferon beta treatment was universal, and the PML patients were all female. Sequencing was at survey level. Data came from immunoSEQ multiplex PCR; TCRdb stores just in-frame clones and leaves some out. The sample lists under 30,000 clones, nearly 90% occurring once. The sample was PBMCs, taken from a patient treated with natalizumab. This sequence originates from a human donor with multiple sclerosis.

The CDR3 bases are TGTGCCAGCAGCAAATCCCGGGACAGGGGGGAGTCTGACGACTACGAGCAGTACTTC. Its translation is CASSKSRDRGESDDYEQYF. V gene TRBV21-1 combines with J gene TRBJ2-7; the D call in the table, TRBD1, was not verified against the DNA. TRBV21-1 counts as a pseudogene. This CDR3 is 19 amino acids long.